This entry lists 13 T cell receptor beta chains sequenced from one sample in a study of T cell responses to AZD1222 COVID-19 vaccine. Sequencing was performed with immunoSEQ multiplex PCR; in TCRdb, only in-frame clones are kept and a portion is missing. Of some 180,000 clones listed, 90% to 95% are singletons. The sample here was peripheral blood, taken 28 days after the second dose of the MenACWY control vaccine. Receptor source: an adult who received the MenACWY meningococcal vaccine as a control.

The chain couples TRBV5-3 to TRBJ1-5, with D unresolved. Being an ORF, TRBV5-3 has a function that is uncertain. V lost 4 bases and J 3 bases, leaving 5 bases between the germline ends. The CDR3 is 12 amino acids. The CDR3 sequence is CARSRNNQPQHF. Here the CDR3 DNA reads TGTGCCAGAAGCCGAAACAATCAGCCCCAGCATTTT.

The chain links TRBV28 to TRBJ1-5, with 9 bases lining up with TRBD1. The V segment lost 3 bases and the J segment 3 bases; nucleotides outside the gene matches: 3. The CDR3 extends over 15 amino acids. Germline V gene data show CDR1 as MDHEN and CDR2 as SYDVKM. The CDR3 here is CASSFDRGDNQPQHF. As DNA, the CDR3 is TGTGCCAGCAGTTTTGACAGGGGGGACAATCAGCCCCAGCATTTT.

The rearrangement joins TRBV12-3 or TRBV12-4 to TRBJ1-2; D is unresolved. This CDR3 has 12 residues. V shed 6 bases and J shed 4 bases, with 9 bases lying between them. The CDR3 nucleotides are TGTGCCAGCAGAGGACTTCCCTATGGCTACACCTTC. Translated: CASRGLPYGYTF.

The V gene is TRBV28, the J gene TRBJ1-4, with 7 bases fitting TRBD1. CDR1 MDHEN and CDR2 SYDVKM come from the germline V gene. The CDR3 has 15 amino acids. Germline trimming cut 4 bases from V and 7 bases from J; bases unmatched to any gene: 9. The CDR3 region has the DNA TGTGCCAGCAGTTATGGGGGACAGTCCGTTGAAAAACTGTTTTTT. It translates to CASSYGGQSVEKLFF.

This chain uses TRBV4-2 with TRBJ1-2, with D tentatively TRBD1 (5 bases). Deletions cut 1 base from V and 8 bases from J, with 17 bases between. Germline loops: CDR1 LGHNA, CDR2 YNFKEQ. The CDR3 totals 15 residues. The CDR3 DNA is TGTGCCAGCAGCCAAGGGAATTTAGGGGTAGAGGGCTACACCTTC. Amino acid sequence: CASSQGNLGVEGYTF.

The chain is built from TRBV6-5 and TRBJ1-5; D remains ambiguous. Per germline, CDR1 MNHEY and CDR2 SVGAGI. This CDR3 has 14 residues. Trimming stripped 6 bases from V and 3 bases from J, with 12 bases between. Written as DNA, the CDR3 is TGTGCCAGCAGATCAGGCGCAGACAATCAGCCCCAGCATTTT. It yields the protein CASRSGADNQPQHF.

V usage is TRBV4-1 and J usage is TRBJ1-6; the match to TRBD1 covers 10 bases. J gave up 8 bases and V 6 bases, and 7 bases lay outside the gene matches. The length of the CDR3 is 15 residues. CDR1 and CDR2 from the germline V gene are MGHRA and YSYEKL. This chain's CDR3 is CASSPGTGDYSPLHF. The DNA of the CDR3 is TGCGCCAGCAGTCCCGGGACAGGGGATTATTCACCCCTCCACTTT.

This clone was seen a single time. The chain combines TRBV18 with TRBJ1-2; D might be TRBD1 (6 bases). Germline CDR1 reads KGHSH; CDR2 reads LQKENI. The CDR3 is 19 amino acids. Trimming cost V 2 bases and J 2 bases, with 24 bases left between them. CDR3 loop: CASSPLTNFRGGLNYGYTF. The CDR3 nucleotides are TGTGCCAGCTCACCATTAACGAATTTCAGGGGCGGATTAAACTATGGCTACACCTTC.

The gene calls are TRBV6-5 and TRBJ1-4, with 7 nucleotides matching TRBD1. Losses at the gene ends were 6 bases for V and 7 bases for J; bases not matched to a gene: 11. The CDR3 contains 15 residues. Per the germline V gene, CDR1 is MNHEY and CDR2 is SVGAGI. In nucleotides, the CDR3 is TGTGCCAGCAGGACCCAGAGGGGGCAGGTTGAAAAACTGTTTTTT. Protein: CASRTQRGQVEKLFF.

The chain combines TRBV10-3 with TRBJ1-2; D is ambiguous. The CDR3 spans 13 residues. V dropped 6 bases and J dropped 7 bases, with 15 bases sitting between them. CDR1 and CDR2 from the germline V gene are ENHRY and SYGVKD. The CDR3 spells CAIRDYSVGGYTF. CDR3 DNA: TGTGCCATCAGGGATTACAGTGTGGGTGGCTACACCTTC.

The chain has TRBV28 and TRBJ1-2; D unresolved. The CDR3 covers 15 residues. Germline-derived CDR1 and CDR2 are MDHEN and SYDVKM. Trimming removed 1 base at V and 7 bases at J, with 16 bases between. CDR3 in DNA: TGTGCCAGCAGTTTATTTGGACGCCAACGAGGTGGCTACACCTTC. Residues: CASSLFGRQRGGYTF.

This clone was recorded once. V usage is TRBV5-1 and J usage is TRBJ1-3; D unresolved. The CDR3 sequence is 16 residues long. The V end was cut by 3 bases, the J end by 2 bases, with 15 bases between. Germline lookup yields CDR1 SGHRS and CDR2 YFSETQ. In DNA, the CDR3 is TGCGCCAGCAGCTCAGGACGGGCAGGACCTGGAAACACCATATATTTT. This codes for CASSSGRAGPGNTIYF.

The CDR3 coding sequence is TGTGCCAGCTCACCAAGGGGTACCCACGAGCAGTACTTC. It translates to CASSPRGTHEQYF. The chain employs TRBV18 and TRBJ2-7; tentatively, D is TRBD1 (5 bases). In germline, CDR1 is KGHSH, CDR2 LQKENI. This CDR3 has 13 amino acids. Trimming stripped 2 bases from V and 5 bases from J, with 10 bases between.